Presented here are 14 T cell receptor beta chains from one specimen sequenced in a study of PD-1 blockade in classical Hodgkin lymphoma. The data were produced by immunoSEQ multiplex PCR, yet TCRdb's version contains in-frame clones alone and is incomplete. The sample carries more than 10,000 clones, 80% to 85% recorded once. Every one of the patients relapsed after autologous stem cell transplantation (brentuximab vedotin exposure was variable). Sample: peripheral blood mononuclear cells (PBMCs), taken at baseline. These receptors were obtained from a human donor with classical Hodgkin lymphoma.

The V gene is TRBV18, the J gene TRBJ1-6; perhaps TRBD1 as D (5 bases). The V end lost 3 bases, the J end lost 7 bases, and 10 bases lay between the germline ends. This CDR3 contains 14 residues. From germline, CDR1 is KGHSH and CDR2 LQKENI. CDR3 DNA: TGTGCCAGCTCACCGAGACAGTCCAATTCACCCCTCCACTTT. It specifies CASSPRQSNSPLHF.

This clone was seen a handful of times. The chain couples TRBV7-9 to TRBJ2-5; D is tentatively TRBD1 or TRBD2 (5 bases each). Germline lookup yields CDR1 SEHNR and CDR2 FQNEAQ (reference sequence). The CDR3 covers 14 residues. V was shortened by 4 bases and J by 5 bases, with 14 bases between the two germline ends. CDR3 residues: CASSSFGDLETQYF. CDR3 sequence (DNA): TGTGCCAGCAGCTCATTCGGGGACCTTGAGACCCAGTACTTC.

This clone was observed a handful of times. This rearrangement joins TRBV7-2 to TRBJ2-5; TRBD1 matches at 8 bases. The germline V gene encodes CDR1 SGHTA and CDR2 FQGNSA. This CDR3 spans 16 amino acids. V lost 1 base and J lost 4; bases outside the gene matches: 8. As DNA, the CDR3 is TGTGCCAGCAGCTTAGTGATTTTAGGGACAGGAGAGACCCAGTACTTC. Its translation: CASSLVILGTGETQYF.

The chain couples TRBV28 to TRBJ1-1; tentative D call: TRBD1 (6 bases). CDR1 and CDR2 (germline): MDHEN, SYDVKM. This CDR3 region has 15 residues. V was trimmed by 5 bases and J by 3 bases, leaving 16 bases between them. Written as DNA, the CDR3 is TGTGCCAGCAGTGGGACAAGCACCCAATACACTGAAGCTTTCTTT. Its protein is CASSGTSTQYTEAFF.

This clone has only one observation. The V gene is TRBV19, the J gene TRBJ2-3; TRBD2 matches 9 bases. V lost 3 bases and J lost 4; bases outside the gene matches: 11. The CDR3 is made up of 17 amino acids. CDR1 LNHDA and CDR2 SQIVND come from the germline V gene (reference sequence). The CDR3 sequence: CASSMVGGLAVADTQYF. The DNA of the CDR3 is TGTGCCAGTAGTATGGTCGGGGGACTAGCTGTGGCAGATACGCAGTATTTT.

This chain uses TRBV5-1 with TRBJ2-5; D might be TRBD1 or TRBD2, each matching 7 bases. The CDR3 consists of 15 residues. The V gene lost 4 bases and the J gene lost 1 base, with 14 bases spanning the gap. Germline loops: CDR1 SGHRS, CDR2 YFSETQ. CDR3 nucleotides: TGCGCCAGCAGCCAGGGGGGGACAGTCCAAGAGACCCAGTACTTC. Translated, it gives CASSQGGTVQETQYF. Variable domain in full (rest from reference TRBV5-1 and TRBJ2-5): KAGVTQTPRYLIKTRGQQVTLSCSPISGHRSVSWYQQTPGQGLQFLFEYFSETQRNKGNFPGRFSGRQFSNSRSEMNVSTLELGDSALYLCASSQGGTVQETQYFGPGTRLLVL.

By its share, this clone is medium-sized. V gene TRBV27 combines with J gene TRBJ1-6; 7 bases align to TRBD1. Per the germline V gene, CDR1 is MNHEY and CDR2 is SMNVEV (reference sequence). Trimming removed 4 bases from V and 6 bases from J; junction bases left unmatched: 6. The CDR3 has 15 residues. The CDR3 reads CASSSPGQSNSPLHF. CDR3 DNA: TGTGCCAGCAGTTCACCGGGACAGAGTAATTCACCCCTCCACTTT.

The chain combines TRBV6-6 with TRBJ1-5; D is unclear. Germline CDR1 is MNHNY and CDR2 is SVGAGI (reference sequence). Trimming removed 5 bases from V and 6 bases from J, with 8 bases in between. This CDR3 spans 12 amino acids. Here the CDR3 reads CASSPPGQPQHF. The CDR3 DNA reads TGTGCCAGCAGTCCCCCTGGTCAGCCCCAGCATTTT.

The V and J genes are TRBV2 and TRBJ2-3, with TRBD2 matching 12 bases. This CDR3 contains 15 residues. V was clipped by 5 bases and J by 4 bases; unmatched bases: 4. Per the germline V gene, CDR1 is SNHLY and CDR2 is FYNNEI. The CDR3 is CASSLTSGGADTQYF. The CDR3 DNA follows: TGTGCCAGCAGTTTGACTAGCGGGGGAGCAGATACGCAGTATTTT. Together with reference TRBV2 and TRBJ2-3, the CDR3 gives the full variable domain: EPEVTQTPSHQVTQMGQEVILRCVPISNHLYFYWYRQILGQKVEFLVSFYNNEISEKSEIFDDQFSVERPDGSNFTLKIRSTKLEDSAMYFCASSLTSGGADTQYFGPGTRLTVL.

The chain has TRBV27 and TRBJ1-1, with D uncertain. This CDR3 spans 14 amino acids. The germline V gene encodes CDR1 MNHEY and CDR2 SMNVEV (reference sequence). V lost 5 bases and J lost 1, with 11 bases in between. CDR3 region: CASSKDHRNTEAFF. CDR3 sequence (DNA): TGTGCCAGCAGTAAGGACCATAGGAACACTGAAGCTTTCTTT.

A note on this clone: A junction boundary mismatches the germline segment, possibly from a read error. The J gene is TRBJ1-1, the V gene TRBV10-3; possible D gene TRBD1, 5 bases. CDR3 size: 14 residues. Germline V lookup: CDR1 ENHRY, CDR2 SYGVKD. CDR3 DNA: TGCGCCAGCACGGGGGGGTTAGTTTGGACTGAAGCTTTCTTT. Protein: CASTGGLVWTEAFF.

J is TRBJ1-2 and V is TRBV11-2; 7 bases map to TRBD1. J lost 3 bases, V lost 4 bases, and 2 bases had no gene match. The CDR3 covers 13 residues. Germline V lookup: CDR1 SGHAT, CDR2 FQNNGV. The CDR3 DNA reads TGTGCCAGCAGCTCGACAGGGTACTATGGCTACACCTTC. Its translation: CASSSTGYYGYTF.

V usage is TRBV19 and J usage is TRBJ1-1; D is uncertain. This CDR3 contains 11 residues. Trimming shortened V by 8 bases and J by 1 base, and 5 bases separated the two germline ends. CDR1 and CDR2 from the germline V gene are LNHDA and SQIVND (reference sequence). This chain's CDR3 is CASGRNTEAFF. CDR3 nucleotide sequence: TGTGCCAGTGGGAGGAACACTGAAGCTTTCTTT.

CDR3 in amino acids: CASSLDNSQETQYF. In nucleotides, the CDR3 is TGTGCCAGCAGCCTGGATAACTCCCAAGAGACCCAGTACTTC. This rearrangement joins TRBV5-6 to TRBJ2-5; D remains unclear. The CDR3 is 14 residues long. CDR1 and CDR2 (germline): SGHDT, YYEEEE. V was pared by 4 bases and J by 1 base, with 11 bases between.